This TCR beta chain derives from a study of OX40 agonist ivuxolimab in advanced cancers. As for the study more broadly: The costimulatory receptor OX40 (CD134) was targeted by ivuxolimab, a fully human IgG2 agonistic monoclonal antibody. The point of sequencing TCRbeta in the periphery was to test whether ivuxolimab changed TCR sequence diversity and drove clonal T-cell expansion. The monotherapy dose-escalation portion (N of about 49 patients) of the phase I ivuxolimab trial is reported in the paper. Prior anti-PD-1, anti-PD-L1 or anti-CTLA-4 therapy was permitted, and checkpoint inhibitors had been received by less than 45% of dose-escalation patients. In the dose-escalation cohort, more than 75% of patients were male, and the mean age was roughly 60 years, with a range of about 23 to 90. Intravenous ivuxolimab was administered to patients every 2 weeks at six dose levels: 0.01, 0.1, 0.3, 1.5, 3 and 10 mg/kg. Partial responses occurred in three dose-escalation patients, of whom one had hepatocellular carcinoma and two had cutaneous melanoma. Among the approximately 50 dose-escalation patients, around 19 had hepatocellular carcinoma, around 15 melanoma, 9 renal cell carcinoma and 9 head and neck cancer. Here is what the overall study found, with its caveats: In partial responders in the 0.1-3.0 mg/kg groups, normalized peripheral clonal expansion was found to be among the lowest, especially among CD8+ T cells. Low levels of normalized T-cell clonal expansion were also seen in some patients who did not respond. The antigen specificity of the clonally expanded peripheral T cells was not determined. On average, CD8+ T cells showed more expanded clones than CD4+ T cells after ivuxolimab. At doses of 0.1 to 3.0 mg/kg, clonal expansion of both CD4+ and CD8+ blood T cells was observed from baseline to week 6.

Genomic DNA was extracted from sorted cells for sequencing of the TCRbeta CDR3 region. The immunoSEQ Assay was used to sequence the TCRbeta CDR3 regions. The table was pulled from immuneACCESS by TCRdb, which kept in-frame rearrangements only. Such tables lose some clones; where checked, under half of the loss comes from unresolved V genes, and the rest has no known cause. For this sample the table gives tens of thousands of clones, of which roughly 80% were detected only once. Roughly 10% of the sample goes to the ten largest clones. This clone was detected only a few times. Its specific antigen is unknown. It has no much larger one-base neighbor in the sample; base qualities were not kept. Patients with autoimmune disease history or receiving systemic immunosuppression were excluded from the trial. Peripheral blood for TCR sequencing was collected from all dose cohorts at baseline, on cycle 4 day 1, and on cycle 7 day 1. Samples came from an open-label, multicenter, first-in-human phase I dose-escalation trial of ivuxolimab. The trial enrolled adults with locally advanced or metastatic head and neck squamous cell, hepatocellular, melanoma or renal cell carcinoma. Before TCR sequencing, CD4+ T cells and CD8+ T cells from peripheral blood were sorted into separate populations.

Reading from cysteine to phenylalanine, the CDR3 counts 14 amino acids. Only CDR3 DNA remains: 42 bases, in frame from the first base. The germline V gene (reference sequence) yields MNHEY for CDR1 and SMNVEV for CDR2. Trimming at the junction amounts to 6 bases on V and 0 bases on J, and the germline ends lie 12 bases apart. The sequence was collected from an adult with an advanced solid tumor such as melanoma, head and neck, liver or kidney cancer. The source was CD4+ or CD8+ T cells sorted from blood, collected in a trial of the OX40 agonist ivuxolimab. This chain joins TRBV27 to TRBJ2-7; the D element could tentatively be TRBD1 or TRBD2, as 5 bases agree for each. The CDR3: CASRGRHSSYEQYF. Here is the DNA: TGTGCCAGCAGGGGACGGCATAGCTCCTACGAGCAGTACTTC.